This TCR beta chain originates from a study of tissue T cells after allogeneic stem cell transplantation. Study observations and caveats: In patients and mice, blood and spleen missed much of tissue repertoire. The patient cohort was small and clinically heterogeneous, with limited sampling depth.

Enrolled prospectively were adult allogeneic hematopoietic cell transplant recipients whose graft-versus-host disease was steroid-refractory. About this clone: Its antigen is unidentified.

The CDR3 loop spans 15 amino acids. Germline values: CDR1 SGHNT, CDR2 YENEEA. The V gene lost 3 bases and the J gene lost 4 bases, with 13 bases spanning the gap. TCRbeta CDR3 was sequenced at survey depth with template counts. Libraries were prepared by immunoSEQ multiplex PCR; TCRdb keeps only in-frame clonotypes and omits some of them. The sample holds about 660 clones, 45% seen once. V is TRBV11-3 and J is TRBJ2-1; D tentatively fits TRBD1 or TRBD2 (7 bases each). The sequencing used duodenal tissue, collected at autopsy. The clonotype was recovered from a female patient between 40 and 75 years old with steroid-refractory graft-versus-host disease after an allogeneic stem cell transplant. Part of the T cell pool may stem from the graft donor. The CDR3 protein is CASSFSGGGYNEQFF. DNA for the CDR3: TGTGCCAGCAGCTTCTCAGGGGGAGGGTACAATGAGCAGTTCTTC.